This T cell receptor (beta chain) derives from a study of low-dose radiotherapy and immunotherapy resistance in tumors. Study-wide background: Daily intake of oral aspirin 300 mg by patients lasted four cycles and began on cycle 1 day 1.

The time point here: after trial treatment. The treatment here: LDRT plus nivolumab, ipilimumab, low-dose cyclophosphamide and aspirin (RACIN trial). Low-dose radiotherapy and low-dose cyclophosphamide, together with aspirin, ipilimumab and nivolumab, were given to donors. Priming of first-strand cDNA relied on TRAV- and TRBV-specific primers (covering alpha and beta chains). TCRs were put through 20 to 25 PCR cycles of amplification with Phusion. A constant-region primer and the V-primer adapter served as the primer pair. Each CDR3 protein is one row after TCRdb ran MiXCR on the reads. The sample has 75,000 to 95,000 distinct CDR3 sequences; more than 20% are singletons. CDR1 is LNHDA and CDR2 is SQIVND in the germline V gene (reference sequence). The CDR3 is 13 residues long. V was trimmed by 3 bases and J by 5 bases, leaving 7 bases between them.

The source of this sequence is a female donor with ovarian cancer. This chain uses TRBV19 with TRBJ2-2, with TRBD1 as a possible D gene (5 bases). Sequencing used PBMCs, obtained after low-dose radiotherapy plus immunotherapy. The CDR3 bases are TGTGCCAGTAGTATCCCAGGGACCGGGGAGCTGTTTTTT. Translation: CASSIPGTGELFF.